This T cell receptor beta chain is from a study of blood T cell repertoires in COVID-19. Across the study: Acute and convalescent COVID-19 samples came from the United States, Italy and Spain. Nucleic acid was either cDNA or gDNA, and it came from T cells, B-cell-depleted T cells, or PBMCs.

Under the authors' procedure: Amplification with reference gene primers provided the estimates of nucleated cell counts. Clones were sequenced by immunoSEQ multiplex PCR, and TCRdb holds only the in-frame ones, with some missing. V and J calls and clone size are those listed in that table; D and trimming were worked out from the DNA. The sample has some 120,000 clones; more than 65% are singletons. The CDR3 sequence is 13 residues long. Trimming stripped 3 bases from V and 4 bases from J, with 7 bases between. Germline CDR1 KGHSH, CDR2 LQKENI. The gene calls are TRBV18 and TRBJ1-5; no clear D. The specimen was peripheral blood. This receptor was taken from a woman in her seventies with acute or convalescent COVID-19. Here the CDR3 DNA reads TGTGCCAGCTCACCCGACAAAAATCAGCCCCAGCATTTT. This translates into CASSPDKNQPQHF.